This T cell receptor beta chain was recovered during a study of blood T cells in healthy people across ages. Turning to the study itself: Every two T cells gave about one barcoded beta molecule via template switching. General study points: Long-lived donors carried more naive CD4+ cells and greater diversity than aged donors. Higher naive T cell percentage went strongly together with higher TCR beta diversity.

Healthy Caucasians from Russia aged about 6 to 90 served as donors. Germline values: CDR1 SGDLS, CDR2 YYNGEE. The CDR3 length is 13 residues. Trimming cost V 10 bases and J 7 bases, with 18 bases left between them. Concerning this clonotype: The target antigen is unknown.

The authors ran a second PCR of 7 to 11 cycles using a sample-barcoded 5' primer and a J-beta primer mix. TCRdb reprocessed the 5' RACE reads with MiXCR, giving one entry per CDR3 protein. The table shows around 1,500,000 distinct CDR3 sequences, with approximately 30% occurring only once. The sequence came from a woman between 25 and 40 years old in good health. The chain links TRBV9 to TRBJ1-5; D is unresolved. Sample: blood. The chain's CDR3 is CAGKTGRGQPQHF. Here the CDR3 DNA reads TGTGCCGGGAAAACGGGTCGAGGCCAGCCCCAGCATTTT.